A single sample is the source of the 17 T cell receptor beta chains below, sequenced in a study of identifying expanded T cells in peripheral blood. Clones were sequenced by immunoSEQ multiplex PCR, and TCRdb holds only the in-frame ones, with some missing. Found here are about 58,000 clones, roughly 87% of them singletons; the top ten hold around 3.5%. Material for sequencing was blood. The receptors here all came from a person aged 18 to 69 in good health.

The chain carries TRBV5-1 and TRBJ2-1, with D hard to call. The CDR3 runs to 14 residues. V gave up 6 bases and J gave up 6 bases, with 16 bases separating them. Germline V gives CDR1 SGHRS, CDR2 YFSETQ. The CDR3 sequence: CASTFGGYPNEQFF. The DNA of the CDR3 is TGCGCCAGCACATTTGGCGGCTACCCCAATGAGCAGTTCTTC.

The rearrangement links TRBV7-2 to TRBJ2-7, with TRBD1 identical over 9 bases. The CDR3 has 14 amino acids. The germline V gene encodes CDR1 SGHTA and CDR2 FQGNSA. The V segment lost 5 bases and the J segment 6 bases; nucleotides outside the gene matches: 8. The CDR3: CASSVYRDRAEQYF. DNA of the CDR3: TGTGCCAGCAGCGTATACCGGGACAGGGCCGAGCAGTACTTC.

This sequence joins TRBV10-2 and TRBJ1-2; D is ambiguous. The CDR3 loop spans 14 amino acids. V was pared by 6 bases and J by 4 bases, with 15 bases between. CDR1 is WSHSY, CDR2 SAAADI, per germline. CDR3 sequence: CASRGSENFYGYTF. CDR3 coding DNA: TGCGCCAGCAGGGGGTCAGAAAATTTCTATGGCTACACCTTC.

The V gene is TRBV27, the J gene TRBJ1-5; a possible D gene is TRBD1 (5 bases). V was clipped by 3 bases and J by 4 bases, with 7 bases between them. This CDR3 contains 13 residues. CDR1 and CDR2 (germline): MNHEY, SMNVEV (reference sequence). CDR3 protein: CASSFGGNQPQHF. The CDR3 coding sequence is TGTGCCAGCAGTTTTGGGGGTAATCAGCCCCAGCATTTT.

V is TRBV30 and J is TRBJ2-1; D remains unclear. CDR1 is GTSNPN and CDR2 is SVGIG in the germline V gene (reference sequence). This CDR3 is built from 13 residues. V lost 0 bases, J lost 5 bases, and 8 bases lay in between. As DNA, the CDR3 is TGTGCCTGGAGTGTGGAGTTTGACAATGAGCAGTTCTTC. Translation: CAWSVEFDNEQFF. Supplemented by reference TRBV30 and TRBJ2-1, the full variable domain reads SQTIHQWPATLVQPVGSPLSLECTVEGTSNPNLYWYRQAAGRGLQLLFYSVGIGQISSEVPQNLSASRPQDRQFILSSKKLLLSDSGFYLCAWSVEFDNEQFFGPGTRLTVL.

Concerning this clone: One end of the junction fails to match germline, which may point to a read error. This rearrangement joins TRBV4-3 to TRBJ2-3, with no clear D. The CDR3 contains 13 residues. Germline-derived CDR1 and CDR2 are LGHNA and YSLEER. This CDR3 reads CASSQDRTDAQYF. The CDR3 region has the DNA TGCGCCAGCAGCCAAGATCGCACAGATGCGCAGTATTTT.

The genes are TRBV5-1 and TRBJ2-7; 9 bases map to TRBD1. Germline-derived CDR1 and CDR2 are SGHRS and YFSETQ. This CDR3 comprises 16 residues. V was pared by 1 base and J by 3 bases, with 8 bases of the junction left unmatched. Here the CDR3 reads CASSLSPGQGSYEQYF. CDR3 nucleotides: TGCGCCAGCAGCTTGTCTCCGGGACAGGGAAGCTACGAGCAGTACTTC.

The rearrangement uses TRBV28 and TRBJ2-2, with D hard to call. The CDR3 length is 14 residues. Per the germline V gene, CDR1 is MDHEN and CDR2 is SYDVKM. The V gene lost 3 bases and the J gene lost 3 bases, with 8 bases spanning the gap. The CDR3 region is CASSFPTDTGELFF. As DNA, the CDR3 is TGTGCCAGCAGTTTCCCTACTGACACCGGGGAGCTGTTTTTT.

The gene calls are TRBV6-5 and TRBJ2-7, with 7 bases identical to TRBD1. The CDR3 runs to 15 residues. The germline CDR1 and CDR2 sequences are MNHEY and SVGAGI. Trimming removed 4 bases from V and 4 bases from J; junction bases left unmatched: 10. The CDR3 reads CASSSRKGQQYEQYF. CDR3 DNA: TGTGCCAGCAGTTCCCGGAAGGGACAGCAATACGAGCAGTACTTC.

V is TRBV6-5 and J is TRBJ1-2; TRBD1 agrees at 10 bases. The CDR3 is 13 amino acids. Looked up from germline, CDR1 is MNHEY and CDR2 is SVGAGI. With 6 bases clipped from V and 12 bases from J, the junction kept 10 bases outside the gene matches. The CDR3 DNA sequence: TGTGCCAGCAGGCAATCGACAGGGGGCAGCGACACCTTC. It codes for CASRQSTGGSDTF.

In its sample, this clone was seen a few times. The chain employs TRBV5-1 and TRBJ2-3; D gene uncertain. The CDR3 loop spans 14 amino acids. V lost 2 bases and J 0 bases, leaving 7 bases between the germline ends. The germline V gene encodes CDR1 SGHRS and CDR2 YFSETQ. CDR3 sequence: CASSFSLSTDTQYF. The CDR3 nucleotides read TGCGCCAGCAGCTTTAGCCTCAGCACAGATACGCAGTATTTT. Variable domain in full (rest from reference TRBV5-1 and TRBJ2-3): KAGVTQTPRYLIKTRGQQVTLSCSPISGHRSVSWYQQTPGQGLQFLFEYFSETQRNKGNFPGRFSGRQFSNSRSEMNVSTLELGDSALYLCASSFSLSTDTQYFGPGTRLTVL.

CDR3 in DNA: TGTGCCAGCAGTTTAACCACAGATACGCAGTATTTT. Residues: CASSLTTDTQYF. V usage is TRBV28 and J usage is TRBJ2-3; D is uncertain. The CDR3 consists of 12 residues. Between the trimmed V and J ends, which lost 2 bases and 2 bases, there was a span of 2 bases. CDR1 is MDHEN, CDR2 SYDVKM, per germline.

The rearrangement joins TRBV7-2 to TRBJ2-7; 9 nucleotides align to TRBD2. Per germline, CDR1 SGHTA and CDR2 FQGNSA. The CDR3 runs to 14 residues. J was trimmed by 5 bases and V by 5 bases; bases with no gene match: 7. The CDR3 is CASSPASGRNEQYF. The CDR3 region has the DNA TGTGCCAGCAGCCCGGCCAGCGGGAGGAACGAGCAGTACTTC.

This clone has a single count. V usage is TRBV18 and J usage is TRBJ1-4, with a tentative D call TRBD1 (5 bases). Germline V gene lookup returns CDR1 KGHSH and CDR2 LQKENI. V lost 2 bases and J lost 8, with 12 bases in between. The CDR3 sequence is 14 residues long. CDR3 residues: CASSPWGTREKLFF. CDR3 nucleotides: TGTGCCAGCTCACCATGGGGGACTCGGGAAAAACTGTTTTTT.

This rearrangement joins TRBV5-1 to TRBJ2-4; 12 positions agree with TRBD2. The V gene's germline CDR1 is SGHRS and CDR2 YFSETQ. V lost 4 bases to trimming and J lost 2 bases; unmatched junction nucleotides: 7. The CDR3 loop spans 17 amino acids. CDR3 nucleotide sequence: TGCGCCAGCAGCGGGACCCTAGCGGGGGGGCCCAAAAACATTCAGTACTTC. As protein: CASSGTLAGGPKNIQYF.

V and J are TRBV6-5 and TRBJ2-5; D might be TRBD1 or TRBD2, each matching 5 bases. Germline loops: CDR1 MNHEY, CDR2 SVGAGI. V was pared by 6 bases and J by 6 bases, with 14 bases between. This CDR3 is built from 13 residues. The CDR3 reads CASRSRGPQTQYF. CDR3 sequence (DNA): TGTGCCAGCAGATCCCGGGGACCACAGACCCAGTACTTC.

The chain employs TRBV5-4 and TRBJ2-5, with TRBD2 as a possible D gene (6 bases). V was cut by 4 bases and J by 5 bases, with 18 bases left in between. This CDR3 is 15 amino acids long. Germline V gene lookup returns CDR1 SGHNT and CDR2 YYREEE (reference sequence). CDR3 sequence reads: CASSRGRAEGETQYF. CDR3 sequence (DNA): TGTGCCAGCAGCCGAGGACGGGCGGAGGGGGAGACCCAGTACTTC.